This T cell receptor beta chain comes out of a study of blood T cell repertoires in COVID-19. Across the whole study: The United States, Italy and Spain supplied acute and convalescent COVID-19 samples.

The CDR3 sequence is 13 residues long. The V gene lost 7 bases and the J gene lost 1 base, with 10 bases spanning the gap. Authors' data handling: Estimated nucleated cell counts came from reference gene primer amplification. Profiled with immunoSEQ multiplex PCR; TCRdb holds only in-frame clones, not every one. V, J and clone size are those of that table, while D and trimming were read from the DNA. The table includes about 160,000 clones, about four fifths detected once. The sequence was collected from an elderly woman with active or convalescent COVID-19. Sequences were obtained from peripheral blood. The V call is TRBV12-3 or TRBV12-4, the J call TRBJ1-1; D is undetermined. CDR3: CASTGSGNTEAFF. The CDR3 nucleotides read TGTGCCAGCACCGGAAGCGGGAACACTGAAGCTTTCTTT.